This T cell receptor (beta chain) was captured in a study of blood T cell repertoires in COVID-19. Study in general: PBMCs, B-cell-depleted T cells, or T cells provided the cDNA or gDNA that made up the material.

Profiled with immunoSEQ multiplex PCR; TCRdb holds only in-frame clones, not every one. The sample holds about 150,000 clones, 84% seen once. Participants came from under 30 US areas, aged roughly 18 to 95 years. The length of the CDR3 is 12 residues. Germline CDR1 SGDLS, CDR2 YYNGEE. V lost 0 bases, J lost 7 bases, and 5 bases lay in between. Sequenced sample: PBMCs or T cells enriched from blood (not recorded which). This chain joins TRBV9 and TRBJ2-1; D call uncertain. The receptor's source is a woman between 45 and 65 years old who had recovered from COVID-19. The DNA for the CDR3 is TGTGCCAGCAGCGTAGGCCTAAATGAGCAGTTCTTC. Protein product: CASSVGLNEQFF.